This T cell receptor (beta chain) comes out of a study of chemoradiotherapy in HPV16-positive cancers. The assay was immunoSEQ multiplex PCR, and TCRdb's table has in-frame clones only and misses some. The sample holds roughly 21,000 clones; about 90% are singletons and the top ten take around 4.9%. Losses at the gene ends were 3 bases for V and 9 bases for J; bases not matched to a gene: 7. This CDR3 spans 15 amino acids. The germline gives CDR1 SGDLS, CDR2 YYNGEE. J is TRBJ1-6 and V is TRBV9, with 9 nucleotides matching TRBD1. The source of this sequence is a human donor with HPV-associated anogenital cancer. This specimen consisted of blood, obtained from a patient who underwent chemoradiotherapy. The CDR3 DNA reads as TGTGCCAGCAGCGATGGGGGACAGGGATTTTCACCCCTCCACTTT. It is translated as CASSDGGQGFSPLHF.